This T cell receptor beta chain was sequenced in a study of cytomegalovirus exposure and HLA in healthy donors. Turning to the study itself: It was reported in a later analysis that the same platform had been used for the 120 validation repertoires as for the 550 to 700 first-cohort repertoires. General study results and limits: The classifier, whose performance was assessed in both the original and validation cohorts, reportedly diagnosed cytomegalovirus status with high specificity and sensitivity. Three chains linked to CMV were shown in vitro to be specific for CMV antigens. The study listed 164 cytomegalovirus-associated TCR beta chains.

Profiled with immunoSEQ multiplex PCR; TCRdb holds only in-frame clones, not every one. The data contain some 140,000 clones, 86% of them seen just once; the ten biggest clones take up 2.1%. V lost 0 bases and J lost 7, with 19 bases in between. CDR1 and CDR2 (germline): MGHDK, SYGVNS. The CDR3 covers 18 residues. Regarding this clone: Its matching antigen is unknown.

J is TRBJ1-6 and V is TRBV25-1, with D possibly TRBD1 on 6 matching bases. The sequence was obtained from a human donor in good health. What was sequenced was PBMCs. The CDR3 nucleotides are TGTGCCAGCAGTGAATATAGAGGACAGATCGGTGGCAATTCACCCCTCCACTTT. Amino acids: CASSEYRGQIGGNSPLHF. The variable domain in full, completed from reference TRBV25-1 and TRBJ1-6, reads EADIYQTPRYLVIGTGKKITLECSQTMGHDKMYWYQQDPGMELHLIHYSYGVNSTEKGDLSSESTVSRIRTEHFPLTLESARPSHTSQYLCASSEYRGQIGGNSPLHFGNGTRLTVT.